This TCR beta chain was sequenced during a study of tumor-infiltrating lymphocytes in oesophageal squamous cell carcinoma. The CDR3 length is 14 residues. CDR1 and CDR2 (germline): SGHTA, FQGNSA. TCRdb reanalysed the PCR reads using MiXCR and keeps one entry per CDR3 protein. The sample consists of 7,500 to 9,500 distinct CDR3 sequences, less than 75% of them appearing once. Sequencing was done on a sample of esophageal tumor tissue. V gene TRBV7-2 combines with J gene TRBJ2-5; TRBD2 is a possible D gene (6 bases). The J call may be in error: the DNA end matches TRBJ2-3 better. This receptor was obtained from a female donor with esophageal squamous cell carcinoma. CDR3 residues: CASSLEPGGEEQYF. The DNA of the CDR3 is TGTGCCAGCAGCTTAGAACCAGGTGGGGAGGAGCAGTATTTT.